These 12 T cell receptor beta chains came from one sample sequenced in a study of PD-1 blockade in classical Hodgkin lymphoma. Brentuximab vedotin exposure varied, and every patient relapsed after autologous stem cell transplantation. Method: immunoSEQ multiplex PCR; TCRdb's copy keeps in-frame clones and lacks some. The sample lists around 91,000 clones; roughly 81% were seen once. The sequenced sample was peripheral blood mononuclear cells (PBMCs), obtained before the second cycle of nivolumab. These receptors all stem from a human donor with classical Hodgkin lymphoma.

This clone was recorded a few times. The genes are TRBV18 and TRBJ1-2; 10 bases match TRBD1. The CDR3 sequence is 16 residues long. The germline gives CDR1 KGHSH, CDR2 LQKENI. Germline trimming cut 0 bases from V and 5 bases from J; bases unmatched to any gene: 6. The CDR3 DNA reads TGTGCCAGCTCACCACCCGACAGGGGGCGAGGGTATGGCTACACCTTC. Protein product: CASSPPDRGRGYGYTF. Full variable domain (outside the CDR3, taken from reference TRBV18 and TRBJ1-2): NAGVMQNPRHLVRRRGQEARLRCSPMKGHSHVYWYRQLPEEGLKFMVYLQKENIIDESGMPKERFSAEFPKEGPSILRIQQVVRGDSAAYFCASSPPDRGRGYGYTFGSGTRLTVV.

The gene calls are TRBV5-1 and TRBJ1-2; TRBD1 agrees at 7 bases. The CDR3 has 18 amino acids. V dropped 4 bases and J dropped 0; count of bases not matched to a gene: 15. Germline values: CDR1 SGHRS, CDR2 YFSETQ. The CDR3 is CASSPGTAYSLANYGYTF. The CDR3 coding sequence is TGCGCCAGCAGCCCGGGGACAGCCTATTCCCTAGCTAACTATGGCTACACCTTC.

This chain joins TRBV9 and TRBJ1-4; D unresolved. V lost 0 bases and J lost 0, with 6 bases in between. This CDR3 is built from 15 residues. Germline V gene sequence: CDR1 SGDLS, CDR2 YYNGEE. The CDR3 sequence: CASSVGAATNEKLFF. The CDR3 nucleotides read TGTGCCAGCAGCGTAGGAGCAGCAACTAATGAAAAACTGTTTTTT.

The CDR3 region has the DNA TGTGCCAGCAGCACAAGACAGGGGGGGACAGATACGCAGTATTTT. The encoded protein is CASSTRQGGTDTQYF. The chain recombines TRBV7-2 with TRBJ2-3; 9 bases are shared with TRBD1. This CDR3 contains 15 residues. In germline, CDR1 is SGHTA, CDR2 FQGNSA. V gave up 5 bases and J gave up 3 bases; unmatched junction bases: 6.

CDR3 bases: TGTGCCATCAGTGAGGGACGCTTCTCTGGGGCCAACGTCCTGACTTTC. This translates into CAISEGRFSGANVLTF. The chain uses TRBV10-3 and TRBJ2-6; D not resolved. CDR1 ENHRY and CDR2 SYGVKD come from the germline V gene. Deletions cut 2 bases from V and 0 bases from J, with 8 bases between. CDR3 length equals 16 residues.

This clone was observed a few times. One end of the junction fails to match germline, which may point to a read error. The chain has TRBV18 and TRBJ2-7; D assignment may be TRBD1 or TRBD2 (5 bases each). This CDR3 has 13 amino acids. Germline assignment: CDR1 KGHSH and CDR2 LQKENI. For the CDR3, the DNA is TGTGCCACCTCAAGGGGCCTCGAGGGCGAGCAGTACTTC. The encoded protein is CATSRGLEGEQYF.

The gene calls are TRBV4-2 and TRBJ2-7, with 8 bases fitting TRBD2. Germline V CDR1 and CDR2: LGHNA, YNFKEQ. V lost 3 bases to trimming and J lost 4 bases; unmatched junction nucleotides: 8. The CDR3 length is 15 residues. The CDR3, as DNA: TGTGCCAGCAGCCACCCGGGGACTAGGGATTACGAGCAGTACTTC. Its protein is CASSHPGTRDYEQYF.

The rearrangement links TRBV30 to TRBJ1-1; 7 bases are shared with TRBD1. Germline V gene sequence: CDR1 GTSNPN, CDR2 SVGIG (reference sequence). The ends lost 8 bases at V and 1 base at J; junction bases unmatched: 4. This CDR3 comprises 12 residues. CDR3 DNA: TGTGCCAACAGGGGCCCGAACACTGAAGCTTTCTTT. It codes for CANRGPNTEAFF.

The chain has TRBV6-1 and TRBJ2-5; 7 positions match TRBD2. In germline, CDR1 is MNHNS, CDR2 SASEGT. The CDR3 covers 14 residues. V gave up 4 bases and J gave up 3 bases; unmatched junction bases: 5. This CDR3 reads CASSGGTIEETQYF. The CDR3 coding sequence is TGTGCCAGCAGTGGGGGGACTATCGAAGAGACCCAGTACTTC.

The rearrangement uses TRBV15 and TRBJ1-2; TRBD1 agrees at 7 bases. In germline, CDR1 is LNHNV, CDR2 YYDKDF (reference sequence). The CDR3 runs 13 residues. V was clipped by 1 base and J by 6 bases; unmatched bases: 2. The CDR3 DNA reads as TGTGCCACCAGCAGAGGCAGGGGGGATGGCTACACCTTC. It codes for CATSRGRGDGYTF.

This sequence joins TRBV7-2 and TRBJ1-2; the D is unclear. Germline values: CDR1 SGHTA, CDR2 FQGNSA. The V gene lost 5 bases and the J gene lost 2 bases, with 15 bases spanning the gap. This CDR3 is 15 amino acids long. The CDR3 nucleotides read TGTGCCAGCAGCCCTCTCACCGTCGGGAACTATGGCTACACCTTC. Encoded protein: CASSPLTVGNYGYTF.

The chain joins TRBV7-6 to TRBJ2-1, with unresolved D. The CDR3 covers 13 residues. Germline CDR1 is SGHVS and CDR2 is FNYEAQ. The V end lost 2 bases, the J end lost 3 bases, and 5 bases lay between the germline ends. CDR3 protein: CASSLNYYNEQFF. The CDR3 coding sequence is TGTGCCAGCAGCTTAAACTACTACAATGAGCAGTTCTTC.